A selection of T cell receptor beta chains follows, all from one sample in a study of cytomegalovirus exposure and HLA in healthy donors. The data were produced by immunoSEQ multiplex PCR, yet TCRdb's version contains in-frame clones alone and is incomplete. The sample carries some 87,000 clones, around 81% recorded once. Sequencing input: PBMCs. The source of these receptors is a man aged 18 to 35 in good health and CMV-seropositive. The CDR3 runs from the conserved cysteine through the conserved F or W. The D gene is left open where the match is weak. Clone size appears in some rows only: once, few, many, or a class for an expanded clone.

>TRBJ1-3|few|-|TRBV1
CTSSLALSGNTIYF
TGCACCAGCAGCCTGGCCCTCTCTGGAAACACCATATATTTT
>TRBJ2-7|-|-|TRBV19
CASSPSGWYEQYF
TGTGCCAGTAGTCCGAGCGGCTGGTACGAGCAGTACTTC
>TRBJ1-1|-|-|TRBV20-1
CSARIPGEAFF
TGCAGTGCTAGAATCCCCGGGGAAGCTTTCTTT
>TRBJ2-7|-|-|TRBV5-1
CASSPWASLYEQYF
TGCGCCAGCAGCCCGTGGGCCTCCCTCTACGAGCAGTACTTC
>TRBJ1-5|-|-|TRBV6-5
CASRGTGYNQPQHF
TGTGCCAGCAGAGGAACAGGTTACAATCAGCCCCAGCATTTT
>TRBJ2-5|-|TRBD2|TRBV4-2
CASSSGTSGRDETQYF
TGTGCCAGCAGCTCCGGGACCAGCGGGAGGGATGAGACCCAGTACTTC
>TRBJ1-5|-|TRBD1|TRBV28
CASSSPGGARQPQHF
TGTGCCAGCAGTTCGCCAGGGGGCGCGAGGCAGCCCCAGCATTTT
>TRBJ2-7|-|TRBD1|TRBV5-1
CASSFSGTVSYEQYF
TGCGCCAGCAGCTTCTCCGGGACAGTCTCCTACGAGCAGTACTTC
>TRBJ1-1|-|-|TRBV25-1
CASSEGPRPRVGTEAFF
TGTGCCAGCAGTGAAGGGCCCCGGCCCAGGGTGGGCACTGAAGCTTTCTTT
>TRBJ1-2|-|-|TRBV25-1
CASIVRYGYTF
TGTGCCAGCATAGTCCGGTATGGCTACACCTTC
>TRBJ2-2|-|TRBD1|TRBV25-1
CASSEYGTGGTGELFF
TGTGCCAGCAGTGAATATGGGACAGGAGGAACCGGGGAGCTGTTTTTT
>TRBJ1-4|-|-|TRBV4-1
CASRQQGISNEKLFF
TGCGCCAGCAGGCAACAGGGAATTTCTAATGAAAAACTGTTTTTT
>TRBJ2-7|few|-|TRBV28
CASRGDIYEQYF
TGTGCCAGCAGGGGAGACATCTACGAGCAGTACTTC
>TRBJ2-1|-|TRBD1|TRBV4-1
CASSQDGTGRDNEQFF
TGCGCCAGCAGCCAAGACGGGACAGGGCGGGACAATGAGCAGTTCTTC
>TRBJ2-7|-|TRBD2|TRBV9
CASSVAGTSGFYEQYF
TGTGCCAGCAGCGTAGCTGGGACTAGCGGCTTCTACGAGCAGTACTTC
>TRBJ1-1|-|TRBD1|TRBV28
CASLKGQGSNTEAFF
TGTGCCAGCCTTAAGGGACAGGGATCCAACACTGAAGCTTTCTTT
>TRBJ2-1|-|TRBD2|TRBV11-1
CASSLAARGSEQFF
TGTGCCAGCAGCTTAGCTGCGCGGGGGAGTGAGCAGTTCTTC
>TRBJ1-5|-|-|TRBV2
CASSPRGNQPQHF
TGTGCCAGCAGTCCGAGGGGGAATCAGCCCCAGCATTTT
>TRBJ2-7|-|TRBD1|TRBV2
CASSYRGRGYEQYF
TGTGCCAGCAGTTACAGGGGGCGAGGCTACGAGCAGTACTTC
>TRBJ1-5|-|-|TRBV5-3
CARSLRWGNQPQHF
TGTGCCAGAAGCCTCAGGTGGGGCAATCAGCCCCAGCATTTT
>TRBJ2-7|-|TRBD2|TRBV4-1
CASSHLSGRAYEQYF
TGCGCCAGCAGCCACCTAAGCGGGAGGGCCTACGAGCAGTACTTC
>TRBJ2-3|large|-|TRBV2
CASLIGRGYTDTQYF
TGTGCCAGCCTGATAGGGCGGGGATACACAGATACGCAGTATTTT
>TRBJ2-7|once|-|TRBV15
CATSRDSSYEQYF
TGTGCCACCAGCAGGGACAGCTCCTACGAGCAGTACTTC
>TRBJ1-1|-|TRBD1|TRBV4-1
CASRSYQGQGGGTEAFF
TGCGCCAGCAGGAGTTACCAAGGACAGGGTGGGGGCACTGAAGCTTTCTTT
>TRBJ1-5|-|TRBD1|TRBV7-9
CASSGQGSNQPQHF
TGTGCCAGCAGCGGACAGGGCAGCAATCAGCCCCAGCATTTT
>TRBJ1-5|-|TRBD1|TRBV2
CASSAGQANNQPQHF
TGTGCCAGCAGCGCCGGACAGGCTAATAATCAGCCCCAGCATTTT
>TRBJ1-3|once|TRBD1|TRBV29-1
CSVTGGLSGNTIYF
TGCAGCGTTACAGGGGGCTTATCTGGAAACACCATATATTTT
>TRBJ2-3|-|TRBD2|TRBV11-2
CASSIIAGGGTDTQYF
TGTGCCAGCAGCATTATAGCGGGAGGCGGCACAGATACGCAGTATTTT
>TRBJ1-5|few|TRBD1|TRBV7-3
CASSLTLAGTGRPHQPQHF
TGTGCCAGCAGCTTAACGTTGGCCGGGACAGGGAGGCCCCATCAGCCCCAGCATTTT
>TRBJ2-2|-|TRBD2|TRBV6-1
CASSARLAGTGELFF
TGTGCCAGCAGTGCGCGACTAGCGGGAACCGGGGAGCTGTTTTTT
>TRBJ1-1|-|-|TRBV5-1
CASSLAGGANTEAFF
TGCGCCAGCAGCTTAGCAGGTGGGGCGAACACTGAAGCTTTCTTT
>TRBJ1-1|-|-|TRBV29-1
CSVGGLADTEAFF
TGCAGCGTTGGGGGCCTAGCGGACACTGAAGCTTTCTTT
>TRBJ2-1|once|-|TRBV5-1
CASSRDPSDEQFF
TGCGCCAGCAGCCGAGATCCAAGCGATGAGCAGTTCTTC
>TRBJ1-2|-|TRBD1|TRBV9
CASSVSGGADGYTF
TGTGCCAGCAGCGTTTCAGGGGGCGCGGATGGCTACACCTTC
>TRBJ2-7|few|-|TRBV28
CASSSLTVHEQYF
TGTGCCAGCAGCTCGCTGACAGTCCACGAGCAGTACTTC
>TRBJ1-1|-|-|TRBV7-9
CASSFGGKNTEAFF
TGTGCCAGCAGCTTTGGGGGGAAGAACACTGAAGCTTTCTTT
>TRBJ1-2|few|-|TRBV2
CASTGVRDGYTF
TGTGCCAGCACCGGGGTGCGCGATGGCTACACCTTC
>TRBJ1-2|-|-|TRBV28
CASRINSNYGYTF
TGTGCCAGCAGAATAAATTCTAACTATGGCTACACCTTC
>TRBJ2-7|-|-|TRBV11-3
CASSLGDEQYF
TGTGCCAGCAGCTTAGGAGACGAGCAGTACTTC
>TRBJ2-7|once|TRBD2|TRBV10-3
CAIRGTSSYEQYF
TGTGCCATCAGGGGGACTAGCTCCTACGAGCAGTACTTC
>TRBJ2-7|-|-|TRBV2
CASNGWEAYEQYF
TGTGCCAGCAATGGGTGGGAGGCCTACGAGCAGTACTTC
>TRBJ1-1|-|TRBD1|TRBV7-6
CASSLEPGQGAGEAFF
TGTGCCAGCAGCTTAGAACCGGGACAGGGGGCCGGTGAAGCTTTCTTT
>TRBJ2-7|-|TRBD1|TRBV5-1
CASSLEEQGRTYEQYF
TGCGCCAGCAGCTTGGAAGAACAGGGGCGTACCTACGAGCAGTACTTC
>TRBJ2-6|-|TRBD2|TRBV7-8
CASSLKGGGNGANVLTF
TGTGCCAGCAGCTTAAAGGGCGGGGGGAATGGGGCCAACGTCCTGACTTTC
>TRBJ2-3|-|-|TRBV27
CASSLMLAADTQYF
TGTGCCAGCAGTTTGATGCTAGCTGCAGATACGCAGTATTTT
>TRBJ2-4|few|-|TRBV4-1
CASSQRAGVAKNIQYF
TGCGCCAGCAGCCAAAGGGCAGGGGTAGCCAAAAACATTCAGTACTTC
>TRBJ2-1|-|-|TRBV4-1
CASSQDTGLSYNEQFF
TGCGCCAGCAGCCAAGACACGGGATTATCCTACAATGAGCAGTTCTTC
>TRBJ2-1|-|-|TRBV9
CASSVQGVNEQFF
TGTGCCAGCAGCGTACAGGGTGTGAATGAGCAGTTCTTC
>TRBJ2-7|once|-|TRBV10-1
CASSSPGRVHEQYF
TGCGCCAGCAGTTCTCCCGGGAGAGTGCACGAGCAGTACTTC
>TRBJ1-1|-|-|TRBV28
CASSYLTGPNTEAFF
TGTGCCAGCAGTTATCTCACAGGGCCGAACACTGAAGCTTTCTTT
>TRBJ2-7|-|TRBD2|TRBV11-2
CASSYKREVSYEQYF
TGTGCCAGCAGCTATAAGCGGGAGGTCTCCTACGAGCAGTACTTC
>TRBJ1-2|-|-|TRBV28
CASSWPKGRSGYTF
TGTGCCAGCAGTTGGCCCAAGGGGCGCTCGGGCTACACCTTC